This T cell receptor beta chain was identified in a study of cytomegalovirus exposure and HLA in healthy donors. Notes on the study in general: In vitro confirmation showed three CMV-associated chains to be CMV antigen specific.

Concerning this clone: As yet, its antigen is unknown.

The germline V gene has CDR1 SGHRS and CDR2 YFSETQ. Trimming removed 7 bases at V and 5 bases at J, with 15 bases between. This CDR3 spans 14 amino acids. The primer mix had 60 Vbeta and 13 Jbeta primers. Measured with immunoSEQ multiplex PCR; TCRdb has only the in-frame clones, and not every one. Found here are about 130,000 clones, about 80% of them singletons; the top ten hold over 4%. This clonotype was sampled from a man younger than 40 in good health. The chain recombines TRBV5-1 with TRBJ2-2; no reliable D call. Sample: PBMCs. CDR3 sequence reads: CASRLNPSTGELFF. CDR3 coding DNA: TGCGCCAGCCGCCTAAATCCTTCAACCGGGGAGCTGTTTTTT.